The 14 T cell receptor beta chains reported below all come from one sample, sequenced in a study of blood T cell repertoires in COVID-19. Data came from immunoSEQ multiplex PCR; TCRdb stores just in-frame clones and leaves some out. The sample shows around 150,000 clones, around 83% of them seen only once. The sample comprised peripheral blood. These receptors were collected from a woman aged 50 to 60 in a cohort sampled during active or convalescent COVID-19.

This chain links TRBV12-5 with TRBJ1-1, with TRBD1 matching 8 bases. The CDR3 sequence is 14 residues long. The germline CDR1 and CDR2 sequences are LGHNT and FRNRAP. V dropped 1 base and J dropped 4; count of bases not matched to a gene: 2. The chain's CDR3 is CASGLGQGSTEAFF. Here the CDR3 DNA reads TGTGCTAGTGGTTTGGGACAGGGGAGCACTGAAGCTTTCTTT.

The count of this clone is one. The gene calls are TRBV15 and TRBJ2-7, with D perhaps TRBD1 (6 bases). Trimming took off 3 bases at V and 0 bases at J, with 15 bases between the two ends. The CDR3 runs 16 residues. Germline CDR1 LNHNV, CDR2 YYDKDF (reference sequence). The chain's CDR3 is CATSSIGDRSSYEQYF. CDR3 nucleotides: TGTGCCACCAGCAGTATTGGAGACAGGAGCTCCTACGAGCAGTACTTC.

The chain is built from TRBV5-4 and TRBJ1-2; no reliable D call. CDR1 is SGHNT and CDR2 is YYREEE in the germline V gene (reference sequence). Trimming shortened V by 2 bases and J by 8 bases, and 16 bases separated the two germline ends. CDR3 size: 14 residues. The CDR3 DNA reads TGTGCCAGCAGCTTAGACGGACTTGAAGGGGGCTACACCTTC. Translated, it gives CASSLDGLEGGYTF.

V gene TRBV7-9 combines with J gene TRBJ1-2; TRBD1 is a possible D gene (6 bases). Germline loops: CDR1 SEHNR, CDR2 FQNEAQ (reference sequence). CDR3 length: 14 residues. The V end was cut by 3 bases, the J end by 4 bases, with 12 bases between. The CDR3 region has the DNA TGTGCCAGCAGCTTCAGTGTAGGGGGCTATGGCTACACCTTC. Residues: CASSFSVGGYGYTF.

The genes are TRBV18 and TRBJ1-1; TRBD1 aligns across 9 bases. The germline CDR1 and CDR2 sequences are KGHSH and LQKENI. Trimming took 3 bases from V and 4 from J; bases not matched to a gene: 9. CDR3 length: 16 residues. In DNA, the CDR3 is TGTGCCAGCTCACCGCTCCTCGACAGGGGGGGCACTGAAGCTTTCTTT. Its protein product is CASSPLLDRGGTEAFF.

The rearrangement joins TRBV7-2 to TRBJ2-3; D remains ambiguous. This CDR3 has 13 amino acids. Germline V lookup: CDR1 SGHTA, CDR2 FQGNSA. Trimming removed 2 bases from V and 4 bases from J, with 7 bases in between. This CDR3 is CASSLLSPDTQYF. In DNA, the CDR3 is TGTGCCAGCAGCTTACTAAGCCCAGATACGCAGTATTTT. Together with reference TRBV7-2 and TRBJ2-3, the CDR3 gives the full variable domain: GAGVSQSPSNKVTEKGKDVELRCDPISGHTALYWYRQSLGQGLEFLIYFQGNSAPDKSGLPSDRFSAERTGGSVSTLTIQRTQQEDSAVYLCASSLLSPDTQYFGPGTRLTVL.

The chain combines TRBV5-1 with TRBJ1-4; no definite D call. Germline loops: CDR1 SGHRS, CDR2 YFSETQ. This CDR3 has 15 amino acids. Trimming cost V 3 bases and J 0 bases, with 9 bases left between them. DNA of the CDR3: TGCGCCAGCAGCTCAGGTACCCCAACTAATGAAAAACTGTTTTTT. It encodes CASSSGTPTNEKLFF.

This sequence joins TRBV6-5 and TRBJ2-5, with D possibly being TRBD2 (6 bases). The germline V and J ends were trimmed by 3 bases and 1 base, with 15 bases remaining between them. The length of the CDR3 is 16 residues. CDR1 is MNHEY and CDR2 is SVGAGI in the germline V gene. CDR3 loop: CASSYSGGRGQETQYF. The CDR3 DNA reads as TGTGCCAGCAGTTATTCCGGGGGACGTGGCCAAGAGACCCAGTACTTC.

Here the CDR3 reads CSTTDRVYGYTF. The CDR3 coding sequence is TGCAGCACCACGGACAGGGTCTATGGCTACACCTTC. The J gene is TRBJ1-2, the V gene TRBV29-1, with 8 bases identical to TRBD1. The ends lost 8 bases at V and 4 bases at J; junction bases unmatched: 6. This CDR3 is 12 amino acids long. Per the germline V gene, CDR1 is SQVTM and CDR2 is ANQGSEA. The variable domain in full, with the rest retrieved from reference TRBV29-1 and TRBJ1-2, is SAVISQKPSRDICQRGTSLTIQCQVDSQVTMMFWYRQQPGQSLTLIATANQGSEATYESGFVIDKFPISRPNLTFSTLTVSNMSPEDSSIYLCSTTDRVYGYTFGSGTRLTVV.

The chain is built from TRBV5-1 and TRBJ1-1; tentatively, D is TRBD1 (6 bases). Germline CDR1 is SGHRS and CDR2 is YFSETQ. The CDR3 consists of 15 residues. V was cut by 0 bases and J by 3 bases, with 12 bases left in between. In DNA form, the CDR3 reads TGCGCCAGCAGCTTGGACGGGGGGCTAGACACTGAAGCTTTCTTT. Protein: CASSLDGGLDTEAFF. The complete variable domain, with remaining parts taken from reference TRBV5-1 and TRBJ1-1, reads KAGVTQTPRYLIKTRGQQVTLSCSPISGHRSVSWYQQTPGQGLQFLFEYFSETQRNKGNFPGRFSGRQFSNSRSEMNVSTLELGDSALYLCASSLDGGLDTEAFFGQGTRLTVV.

This rearrangement joins TRBV30 to TRBJ1-1, with 8 bases aligning to TRBD1. After removal of 0 bases from V and 11 bases from J, the junction contained 5 bases not matched to a gene. Germline V lookup: CDR1 GTSNPN, CDR2 SVGIG (reference sequence). This CDR3 region has 12 residues. The CDR3 DNA reads as TGTGCCTGGAGTGTGGGTCGGACAGGGGCTTTCTTT. Translated, it gives CAWSVGRTGAFF.

The table lists this clone with a few counts. This chain joins TRBV5-1 and TRBJ2-1; 9 bases are shared with TRBD1. This CDR3 is 14 amino acids long. CDR1 SGHRS and CDR2 YFSETQ come from the germline V gene. V was pared by 3 bases and J by 9 bases, with 7 bases of the junction left unmatched. CDR3 protein: CASSSGTGLAEQFF. The DNA of the CDR3 is TGCGCCAGCAGCTCAGGGACAGGGCTGGCTGAGCAGTTCTTC.

This clone was seen once. This chain joins TRBV9 and TRBJ2-1, with 11 bases identical to TRBD1. Looked up from germline, CDR1 is SGDLS and CDR2 is YYNGEE. Unmatched junction bases numbered 10, after V lost 2 bases and J lost 6 bases. The length of the CDR3 is 17 residues. CDR3 in amino acids: CASSVISGTGGFNEQFF. The CDR3 DNA reads as TGTGCCAGCAGCGTTATTTCGGGGACAGGGGGATTCAATGAGCAGTTCTTC.

The chain uses TRBV7-8 and TRBJ2-2; D possibly corresponds to TRBD1 (5 bases). The CDR3 loop spans 16 amino acids. Trimming pared 4 bases from V and 1 base from J, leaving 13 bases between. Germline V gene data show CDR1 as SGHVS and CDR2 as FQNEAQ. The CDR3 loop is CASSYDSRLNTGELFF. CDR3 coding DNA: TGTGCCAGCAGCTACGACAGCCGCTTGAACACCGGGGAGCTGTTTTTT.